The next 23 T cell receptor beta chains were all read from a single sample in a study of a mutant IDH1 vaccine in newly diagnosed glioma. This sample's time point: week 35, safety follow-up. A single vaccine dose contained 300 ug of mutant IDH1 20-mer peptide, and topical imiquimod was used with it. Produced via immunoSEQ multiplex PCR; TCRdb's table is partial and in-frame only. The table includes under 60,000 clones, 76% detected once. No antigen has been identified for these receptors. The sequencing used PBMCs, collected from a glioma patient whose treatment included an IDH1 peptide vaccine. The receptors were sampled from a man in his forties with glioma.

This CDR3 reads CASSLPGRLNEKLFF. The CDR3 DNA reads TGTGCCAGCAGTTTACCAGGGCGGCTAAATGAAAAACTGTTTTTT. The V gene is TRBV28, the J gene TRBJ1-4, with a tentative D call TRBD1 (5 bases). Trimming left V 2 bases short and J 5 bases short, with 12 bases between. The CDR3 runs to 15 residues. Germline CDR1 MDHEN, CDR2 SYDVKM.

This chain connects TRBV5-4 to TRBJ1-2, with D tentatively TRBD1 (5 bases). V was cut by 4 bases and J by 0 bases, with 28 bases left in between. This CDR3 contains 20 residues. Germline lookup yields CDR1 SGHNT and CDR2 YYREEE (reference sequence). CDR3 bases: TGTGCCAGCAGCCCTCCTTCCGGGACGGCTGCTTCTAGGGCTAACTATGGCTACACCTTC. Residues: CASSPPSGTAASRANYGYTF.

The CDR3 loop reads CASARRGGRADTQYF. The CDR3 nucleotides read TGTGCCAGCGCGCGGAGGGGGGGAAGGGCAGATACGCAGTATTTT. V is TRBV6-5 and J is TRBJ2-3; D is perhaps TRBD2 (7 bases). Germline V lookup: CDR1 MNHEY, CDR2 SVGAGI. CDR3 length: 15 residues. Deletions cut 8 bases from V and 4 bases from J, with 19 bases between.

The CDR3 region is CASSFPPDDYGYTF. The CDR3 region has the DNA TGTGCCAGCAGTTTTCCCCCAGATGACTATGGCTACACCTTC. The chain is built from TRBV6-5 and TRBJ1-2; D is uncertain. This CDR3 contains 14 residues. Germline CDR1 is MNHEY and CDR2 is SVGAGI. Trimming cost V 4 bases and J 3 bases, with 12 bases left between them.

The chain employs TRBV7-2 and TRBJ2-1; 13 nucleotides agree with TRBD2. The CDR3 spans 17 residues. V gave up 1 base and J gave up 8 bases; unmatched junction bases: 8. Per germline, CDR1 SGHTA and CDR2 FQGNSA. Here the CDR3 DNA reads TGTGCCAGCAGCTTAGTCCGGACTAGCGGGAGTCCGGATGAGCAGTTCTTC. It yields the protein CASSLVRTSGSPDEQFF.

The DNA of the CDR3 is TGCAGCGTTGCTGTGGGCGGGAGGGGGGATACGCAGTATTTT. This gives the protein CSVAVGGRGDTQYF. V is TRBV29-1 and J is TRBJ2-3; 9 nucleotides line up with TRBD2. This CDR3 is built from 14 residues. The V gene end was trimmed by 4 bases and the J gene end by 6 bases; junction bases not matched to a gene: 8. Per germline, CDR1 SQVTM and CDR2 ANQGSEA.

V and J are TRBV11-2 and TRBJ1-4; D is unresolved. Germline V CDR1 and CDR2: SGHAT, FQNNGV. The CDR3 loop spans 13 amino acids. The V and J ends lost 2 bases and 8 bases respectively, with 9 bases between them. The CDR3: CASSLRVGEKLFF. The CDR3 nucleotides read TGTGCCAGCAGCTTACGGGTGGGCGAAAAACTGTTTTTT.

The rearrangement joins TRBV5-1 to TRBJ2-1; TRBD1 matches at 7 bases. The CDR3 has 13 residues. From germline, CDR1 is SGHRS and CDR2 YFSETQ. The V segment lost 4 bases and the J segment 10 bases; nucleotides outside the gene matches: 8. CDR3 coding DNA: TGCGCCAGCAGCCCAAGGGGGCGCATAGAGCAGTTCTTC. It translates to CASSPRGRIEQFF.

This clone was observed a handful of times. The genes are TRBV6-1 and TRBJ2-5; D perhaps matches TRBD1 (5 bases). There are 15 residues in the CDR3. In germline, CDR1 is MNHNS, CDR2 SASEGT. V lost 0 bases, J lost 5 bases, and 13 bases lay in between. The CDR3 sequence: CASSEATRAGETQYF. The CDR3 DNA reads TGTGCCAGCAGTGAAGCAACAAGGGCAGGGGAGACCCAGTACTTC.

The chain is built from TRBV7-9 and TRBJ2-1; 8 bases are shared with TRBD2. The CDR3 runs 15 residues. CDR1 is SEHNR, CDR2 FQNEAQ, per germline (reference sequence). The V gene end was trimmed by 1 base and the J gene end by 8 bases; junction bases not matched to a gene: 7. This chain's CDR3 is CASSLGGGRFDEQFF. CDR3 nucleotides: TGTGCCAGCAGCTTAGGGGGCGGGAGGTTCGATGAGCAGTTCTTC.

Only one count was recorded for this clone. The chain joins TRBV10-3 to TRBJ2-1; 12 bases align to TRBD2. From germline, CDR1 is ENHRY and CDR2 SYGVKD. The CDR3 has 16 amino acids. The junction had 5 bases not matched to a gene; V was cut back by 7 bases and J by 1 base. CDR3 sequence (DNA): TGTGCCATCATGTCGACTAGCGGGAGTTCCTACAATGAGCAGTTCTTC. Translation: CAIMSTSGSSYNEQFF.

The chain carries TRBV18 and TRBJ2-7, with D perhaps given as TRBD1 or TRBD2 (5 bases each). The CDR3 totals 16 residues. Trimming removed 6 bases from V and 3 bases from J, with 21 bases in between. Germline CDR1 reads KGHSH; CDR2 reads LQKENI. The CDR3 bases are TGTGCCAGCTCGCCCGCCGAGGGGAATAAGGGCTACGAGCAGTACGTC. Amino acid sequence: CASSPAEGNKGYEQYV.

The V call is TRBV6-1, the J call TRBJ1-5; D unclear. Germline V gene sequence: CDR1 MNHNS, CDR2 SASEGT. The V gene lost 8 bases and the J gene lost 3 bases, with 14 bases spanning the gap. This CDR3 has 14 amino acids. The CDR3 loop is CASCTGVFNQPQHF. The CDR3 DNA sequence: TGTGCCAGCTGTACCGGGGTATTCAATCAGCCCCAGCATTTT.

The V gene is TRBV6-5, the J gene TRBJ2-7; 7 bases are a match to TRBD1. The germline gives CDR1 MNHEY, CDR2 SVGAGI. The ends lost 4 bases at V and 0 bases at J; junction bases unmatched: 3. This CDR3 region has 14 residues. The CDR3 is CASSSTGTSYEQYV. CDR3 in DNA: TGTGCCAGCAGTTCGACAGGGACCTCCTACGAGCAGTACGTC.

This rearrangement joins TRBV27 to TRBJ1-4; D is perhaps TRBD1 (5 bases). Germline CDR1 is MNHEY and CDR2 is SMNVEV (reference sequence). The V end lost 8 bases, the J end lost 8 bases, and 21 bases lay between the germline ends. This CDR3 has 15 amino acids. The CDR3 DNA reads TGTGCCAGCTCCAAAAGGGCAGGGCGAGGAGAAAAACTGTTTTTT. This translates into CASSKRAGRGEKLFF.

The chain links TRBV5-1 to TRBJ2-5; 9 nucleotides line up with TRBD2. V lost 3 bases to trimming and J lost 5 bases; unmatched junction nucleotides: 11. The germline CDR1 and CDR2 sequences are SGHRS and YFSETQ. This CDR3 is built from 16 residues. CDR3 sequence: CASSSLSGGISETQYF. The DNA for the CDR3 is TGCGCCAGCAGCTCCCTAAGCGGGGGGATTTCGGAGACCCAGTACTTC.

The rearrangement uses TRBV27 and TRBJ2-3, with a possible D match to TRBD2 (6 bases). Looked up from germline, CDR1 is MNHEY and CDR2 is SMNVEV (reference sequence). The length of the CDR3 is 12 residues. Trimming took 10 bases from V and 1 from J, leaving 9 bases between them. DNA of the CDR3: TGTGCCACTAGGGAGGGCACAGATACGCAGTATTTT. It specifies CATREGTDTQYF.

The gene calls are TRBV6-5 and TRBJ2-7; 8 nucleotides match TRBD2. Germline trimming cut 5 bases from V and 5 bases from J; bases unmatched to any gene: 8. CDR3 size: 14 residues. Germline-derived CDR1 and CDR2 are MNHEY and SVGAGI. The CDR3: CASSTGTSIHEQYF. The CDR3 region has the DNA TGTGCCAGCAGTACAGGGACTAGTATCCACGAGCAGTACTTC.

The rearrangement links TRBV9 to TRBJ1-4, with 9 positions matching TRBD1. Germline V gene data show CDR1 as SGDLS and CDR2 as YYNGEE. V lost 3 bases to trimming and J lost 7 bases; unmatched junction nucleotides: 7. The CDR3 totals 15 residues. CDR3 loop: CASSGGQGMGEKLFF. DNA for the CDR3: TGTGCCAGCAGCGGCGGACAGGGGATGGGTGAAAAACTGTTTTTT.

This clone showed up many times. The chain couples TRBV5-1 to TRBJ1-1; 9 nucleotides line up with TRBD1. CDR1 and CDR2 from the germline V gene are SGHRS and YFSETQ. The V segment lost 4 bases and the J segment 4 bases; nucleotides outside the gene matches: 5. CDR3 length: 14 amino acids. In DNA form, the CDR3 reads TGCGCCAGCAGCCTTACAGGGGGCGGCACTGAAGCTTTCTTT. It encodes CASSLTGGGTEAFF.

This clone occurred a few times. The rearrangement uses TRBV7-9 and TRBJ1-5, with TRBD1 as a possible D gene (6 bases). Trimming pared 3 bases from V and 0 bases from J, leaving 12 bases between. The germline gives CDR1 SEHNR, CDR2 FQNEAQ (reference sequence). CDR3 length equals 16 residues. The CDR3 reads CASSFSDRYSNQPQHF. CDR3 in DNA: TGTGCCAGCAGCTTTTCAGACAGGTATAGCAATCAGCCCCAGCATTTT.

The chain links TRBV15 to TRBJ1-2, with D possibly being TRBD1 (5 bases). This CDR3 spans 15 amino acids. Germline V gene lookup returns CDR1 LNHNV and CDR2 YYDKDF (reference sequence). V was pared by 1 base and J by 2 bases, with 11 bases between. In DNA, the CDR3 is TGTGCCACCAGCAGAGTCGGCGGGGGGAACTATGGCTACACCTTC. Encoded protein: CATSRVGGGNYGYTF.

The CDR3 nucleotides read TGTGCCAGTAGCCCCCGCAGTGGGACGGACACTGAAGCTTTCTTT. It translates to CASSPRSGTDTEAFF. This chain uses TRBV19 with TRBJ1-1; D may be TRBD1 (5 bases). This CDR3 comprises 15 residues. V gave up 6 bases and J gave up 3 bases, with 17 bases separating them. Germline assignment: CDR1 LNHDA and CDR2 SQIVND (reference sequence). Variable domain in full (rest from reference TRBV19 and TRBJ1-1): DGGITQSPKYLFRKEGQNVTLSCEQNLNHDAMYWYRQDPGQGLRLIYYSQIVNDFQKGDIAEGYSVSREKKESFPLTVTSAQKNPTAFYLCASSPRSGTDTEAFFGQGTRLTVV.